The 7 T cell receptor beta chains in this list originate from one sample, sequenced in a study of blood T cell repertoires in COVID-19. Using immunoSEQ multiplex PCR, the repertoire was profiled, and TCRdb retains in-frame clones only, with some absent. The sample lists a few hundred thousand clones, roughly 80% occurring once. Sequenced input: peripheral blood. Receptors originate from a woman aged 45-65 years with acute or convalescent COVID-19.

The chain uses TRBV28 and TRBJ1-1; 11 bases are a match to TRBD1. There are 15 residues in the CDR3. Trimming cost V 7 bases and J 4 bases; bases outside gene matches: 8. Looked up from germline, CDR1 is MDHEN and CDR2 is SYDVKM. As DNA, the CDR3 is TGTGCCAGCACCTCTCCCGGGACAGGGGGCACTGAAGCTTTCTTT. This codes for CASTSPGTGGTEAFF.

The gene calls are TRBV27 and TRBJ2-3; perhaps TRBD2 as D (5 bases). Trimming removed 5 bases at V and 0 bases at J, with 12 bases between. CDR3 length: 15 amino acids. Per germline, CDR1 MNHEY and CDR2 SMNVEV (reference sequence). The CDR3 spells CASSPIALSTDTQYF. The CDR3 bases are TGTGCCAGCAGTCCTATAGCGTTAAGCACAGATACGCAGTATTTT.

V and J are TRBV7-8 and TRBJ2-5, with D possibly being TRBD2 (6 bases). The CDR3 totals 14 residues. Germline V gene data show CDR1 as SGHVS and CDR2 as FQNEAQ. The V gene lost 1 base and the J gene lost 5 bases, with 11 bases spanning the gap. The CDR3 nucleotides are TGTGCCAGCAGCTTAGGGGCGGGATGGGAGACCCAGTACTTC. It translates to CASSLGAGWETQYF.

The chain carries TRBV5-1 and TRBJ2-3; D remains unclear. The CDR3 runs to 13 residues. Between the trimmed V and J ends, which lost 5 bases and 2 bases, there was a span of 9 bases. The germline V gene encodes CDR1 SGHRS and CDR2 YFSETQ. The CDR3 DNA reads TGCGCCAGCAGTCCCGCGTTCACAGATACGCAGTATTTT. It codes for CASSPAFTDTQYF.

The V and J genes are TRBV18 and TRBJ2-5, with D possibly matching TRBD1 (6 bases). This CDR3 is built from 14 residues. Trimming shortened V by 3 bases and J by 5 bases, and 13 bases separated the two germline ends. CDR1 and CDR2 (germline): KGHSH, LQKENI. CDR3 sequence reads: CASSPSGRGETQYF. In DNA form, the CDR3 reads TGTGCCAGCTCACCTTCTGGTAGGGGGGAGACCCAGTACTTC.

The V and J genes are TRBV27 and TRBJ1-1, with 9 bases aligning to TRBD1. Losses at the gene ends were 2 bases for V and 1 base for J; bases not matched to a gene: 2. CDR1 MNHEY and CDR2 SMNVEV come from the germline V gene (reference sequence). The CDR3 has 15 residues. The CDR3 loop reads CASSLMGQGNTEAFF. The CDR3 DNA reads as TGTGCCAGCAGTTTAATGGGACAGGGGAACACTGAAGCTTTCTTT.

The chain carries TRBV29-1 and TRBJ1-2, with D possibly being TRBD1 (6 bases). V lost 5 bases to trimming and J lost 4 bases, with 14 bases between them. The germline V gene encodes CDR1 SQVTM and CDR2 ANQGSEA. CDR3 length: 13 amino acids. The CDR3, as DNA: TGCAGCGTTCGAACAGGGCTATTCTATGGCTACACCTTC. Encoded protein: CSVRTGLFYGYTF.